This T cell receptor beta chain comes out of a study of blood T cell repertoires in COVID-19. Clones were sequenced by immunoSEQ multiplex PCR, and TCRdb holds only the in-frame ones, with some missing. The sample shows around 160,000 clones, around 84% of them seen only once. V was shortened by 1 base and J by 0 bases, with 13 bases between the two germline ends. The CDR3 runs 16 residues. Looked up from germline, CDR1 is SGHRS and CDR2 is YFSETQ. Sequenced material: peripheral blood. The chain links TRBV5-1 to TRBJ1-1; D is possibly TRBD1 (5 bases). The receptor was isolated from a human donor in a cohort sampled during active COVID-19. DNA of the CDR3: TGCGCCAGCAGCTTGAAAACAGGAATAATGAACACTGAAGCTTTCTTT. Its protein product is CASSLKTGIMNTEAFF.